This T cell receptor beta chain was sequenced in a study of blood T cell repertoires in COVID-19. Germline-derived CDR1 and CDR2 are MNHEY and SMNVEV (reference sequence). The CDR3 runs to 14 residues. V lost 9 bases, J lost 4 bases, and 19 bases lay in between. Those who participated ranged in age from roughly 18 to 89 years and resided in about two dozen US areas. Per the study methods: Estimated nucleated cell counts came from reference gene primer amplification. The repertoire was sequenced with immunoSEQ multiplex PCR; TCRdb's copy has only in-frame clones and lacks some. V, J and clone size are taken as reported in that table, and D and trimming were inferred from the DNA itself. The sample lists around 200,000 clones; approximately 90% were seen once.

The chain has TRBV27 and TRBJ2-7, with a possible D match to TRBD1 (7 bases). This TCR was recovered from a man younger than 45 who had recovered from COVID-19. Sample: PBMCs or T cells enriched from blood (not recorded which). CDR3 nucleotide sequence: TGTGCCAGTGCCCGCTCGACAGGGACTTACGAGCAGTACTTC. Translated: CASARSTGTYEQYF.